The 26 T cell receptor beta chains in this list originate from one sample, sequenced in a study of T cells after yellow fever vaccination (dated by TCRdb to between 2018 and 2021). The treatment or condition label, as the study defines it: live attenuated yellow fever vaccine strain. The library was made by 5' RACE. The sample was run on an Illumina HiSeq 2500. TCRdb redid the processing of the public reads, applying fastp at Q25 and MiXCR, and retained in-frame beta chains. Merged by CDR3 protein, the rows form single entries marked with the most common genes and DNA. This sample holds about 220,000 distinct CDR3 sequences; approximately 6.3% were observed only once. Clones ranked in the top ten supply roughly 1% of the sample. This specimen was CD4+ T cells sorted from PBMCs, taken on the day of the yellow fever booster vaccination. All receptors come from a man under 40 who received the YFV17D yellow fever vaccine.

There are many counts of this clonotype. This chain links TRBV7-2 with TRBJ2-3; 9 nucleotides line up with TRBD1. CDR1 is SGHTA, CDR2 FQGNSA, per germline. Trimming at V came to 3 bases and at J to 7 bases, leaving 14 bases not matched to a gene. This CDR3 is 17 amino acids long. The CDR3 sequence is CASSFNPGTGILNTQYF. In DNA form, the CDR3 reads TGTGCCAGCAGCTTCAACCCCGGGACAGGGATTCTGAATACGCAGTATTTT.

In this sample, this clonotype turned up many times. The rearrangement links TRBV10-3 to TRBJ2-2; weak D call: TRBD2 (6 bases). This CDR3 has 15 amino acids. In germline, CDR1 is ENHRY, CDR2 SYGVKD. With 6 bases removed from V and 2 bases from J, the gap between germline ends came to 13 bases. Written as DNA, the CDR3 is TGTGCCATCAGCCCTTCGGGGGAAAACACCGGGGAGCTGTTTTTT. Translation: CAISPSGENTGELFF.

This clonotype was picked up a small number of times. This chain uses TRBV18 with TRBJ2-4; D call uncertain. V was clipped by 6 bases and J by 7 bases, with 19 bases between them. Per germline, CDR1 KGHSH and CDR2 LQKENI. This CDR3 comprises 15 residues. CDR3 DNA: TGTGCCAGCTCTCGACCGGACCTCAATCCCAACATTCAGTACTTC. Translated: CASSRPDLNPNIQYF.

This clonotype was observed a few times. DNA of the CDR3: TGTGCCAGCAGCTCTTATCAGGGGGTGAAGTTCTTC. This codes for CASSSYQGVKFF. This rearrangement joins TRBV7-3 to TRBJ2-1, with 7 nucleotides matching TRBD1. Germline loops: CDR1 SGHTA, CDR2 FQGTGA. The CDR3 totals 12 residues. With V trimmed by 4 bases and J by 14 bases, 8 bases remained unmatched.

This clonotype was detected ten times or more. Written as DNA, the CDR3 is TGCAGCGTTGTAAGACAGGGGGGCACTGAAGCTTTCTTT. Residues: CSVVRQGGTEAFF. The genes are TRBV29-1 and TRBJ1-1; 9 positions match TRBD1. The CDR3 loop spans 13 amino acids. Trimming took 4 bases from V and 4 from J; bases not matched to a gene: 4. CDR1 and CDR2 (germline): SQVTM, ANQGSEA.

This clonotype was detected only a few times. This chain links TRBV29-1 with TRBJ2-3; no clear D gene. The CDR3 runs to 12 residues. Per the germline V gene, CDR1 is SQVTM and CDR2 is ANQGSEA. V lost 2 bases and J 6 bases, leaving 9 bases between the germline ends. Here the CDR3 DNA reads TGCAGCGTTGAACCTCCGTCGGATACGCAGTATTTT. Amino acids: CSVEPPSDTQYF.

This clonotype has just a few counts. This sequence joins TRBV15 and TRBJ2-1, with 9 bases lining up with TRBD2. With 8 bases clipped from V and 3 bases from J, the junction kept 14 bases outside the gene matches. Germline V gene data show CDR1 as LNHNV and CDR2 as YYDKDF (reference sequence). This CDR3 is 17 amino acids long. CDR3 sequence: CATQPGLAREGYNEQFF. Here the CDR3 DNA reads TGTGCCACCCAACCGGGCTTGGCGCGGGAGGGCTACAATGAGCAGTTCTTC. Variable domain in full (rest from reference TRBV15 and TRBJ2-1): DAMVIQNPRYQVTQFGKPVTLSCSQTLNHNVMYWYQQKSSQAPKLLFHYYDKDFNNEADTPDNFQSRRPNTSFCFLDIRSPGLGDTAMYLCATQPGLAREGYNEQFFGPGTRLTVL.

The gene calls are TRBV7-3 and TRBJ2-1, with 9 positions matching TRBD2. V shed 5 bases, J shed 4 bases, and the junction held 6 bases outside the gene matches. Germline assignment: CDR1 SGHTA and CDR2 FQGTGA. This CDR3 comprises 15 residues. CDR3 sequence (DNA): TGTGCCAGCAGCCTCAGGACTAGCGCATACAATGAGCAGTTCTTC. Amino acids: CASSLRTSAYNEQFF.

The J gene is TRBJ2-3, the V gene TRBV5-1; D unresolved. Germline V lookup: CDR1 SGHRS, CDR2 YFSETQ. This CDR3 region has 13 residues. Trimming stripped 0 bases from V and 5 bases from J, with 7 bases between. The CDR3 loop is CASSLAFLDTQYF. As DNA, the CDR3 is TGCGCCAGCAGCTTGGCCTTCCTAGATACGCAGTATTTT.

This clonotype was detected a few times. The V call is TRBV7-2, the J call TRBJ1-5; no definite D call. The germline V and J ends were trimmed by 1 base and 1 base, with 8 bases remaining between them. Germline lookup yields CDR1 SGHTA and CDR2 FQGNSA. The CDR3 has 15 residues. The DNA of the CDR3 is TGTGCCAGCAGCTTAGGGACGCGGAGCAATCAGCCCCAGCATTTT. Amino acid sequence: CASSLGTRSNQPQHF.

V gene TRBV28 combines with J gene TRBJ1-5; D unclear. The germline CDR1 and CDR2 sequences are MDHEN and SYDVKM. The germline V and J ends were trimmed by 5 bases and 5 bases, with 4 bases remaining between them. The length of the CDR3 is 11 residues. The CDR3 protein is CASSRDQPQHF. The CDR3 bases are TGTGCCAGCAGTCGTGATCAGCCCCAGCATTTT.

In its sample, this clonotype was seen many times. V gene TRBV27 combines with J gene TRBJ1-2; 7 nucleotides match TRBD1. This CDR3 has 13 residues. After removal of 5 bases from V and 6 bases from J, the junction contained 6 bases not matched to a gene. Germline CDR1 is MNHEY and CDR2 is SMNVEV (reference sequence). The CDR3 bases are TGTGCCAGCAGTACTCGACAGGGCCATGGCTACACCTTC. This gives the protein CASSTRQGHGYTF.

This clonotype was detected many times. The chain combines TRBV5-1 with TRBJ2-7; TRBD2 aligns across 12 bases. The CDR3 is made up of 16 amino acids. V trimming: 3 bases; J trimming: 4 bases; junction bases outside the gene matches: 8. From germline, CDR1 is SGHRS and CDR2 YFSETQ. The CDR3 spells CASSWLTSGSLYEQYF. CDR3 nucleotide sequence: TGCGCCAGCAGCTGGTTGACTAGCGGGAGCCTTTACGAGCAGTACTTC.

The J gene is TRBJ2-2, the V gene TRBV19; TRBD2 agrees at 7 bases. The germline gives CDR1 LNHDA, CDR2 SQIVND (reference sequence). J was trimmed by 1 base and V by 1 base; bases with no gene match: 6. This CDR3 has 17 amino acids. The CDR3 loop is CASSIGWRGKNTGELFF. CDR3 nucleotide sequence: TGTGCCAGTAGTATAGGGTGGCGGGGGAAGAACACCGGGGAGCTGTTTTTT. The full variable domain, with the rest looked up from reference TRBV19 and TRBJ2-2, is DGGITQSPKYLFRKEGQNVTLSCEQNLNHDAMYWYRQDPGQGLRLIYYSQIVNDFQKGDIAEGYSVSREKKESFPLTVTSAQKNPTAFYLCASSIGWRGKNTGELFFGEGSRLTVL.

This clonotype was seen ten or more times. This chain connects TRBV12-3 or TRBV12-4 to TRBJ2-7, with 10 nucleotides matching TRBD1. This CDR3 has 13 amino acids. V was pared by 8 bases and J by 7 bases, with 8 bases of the junction left unmatched. CDR3 loop: CASRTKDRGEQYF. In nucleotides, the CDR3 is TGTGCCAGCCGAACTAAGGACAGGGGGGAGCAGTACTTC.

The chain couples TRBV12-3 or TRBV12-4 to TRBJ2-5; D could derive from TRBD1 or TRBD2 (5 bases each). V was cut by 6 bases and J by 5 bases, with 22 bases left in between. The CDR3 covers 16 residues. As DNA, the CDR3 is TGTGCCAGCAGCTCAGGGTCCTGGAGGTCGCGGGAGACCCAGTACTTC. It yields the protein CASSSGSWRSRETQYF.

This clonotype was seen more than once but under ten times. The V call is TRBV10-3, the J call TRBJ1-5; D remains unclear. The germline CDR1 and CDR2 sequences are ENHRY and SYGVKD. V lost 6 bases to trimming and J lost 0 bases, with 3 bases between them. The CDR3 is 12 residues long. CDR3 nucleotides: TGTGCCATCAGGGATAGCAATCAGCCCCAGCATTTT. Translation: CAIRDSNQPQHF.

This clonotype was found a few times. This chain joins TRBV11-2 and TRBJ2-1; no clear D. CDR1 SGHAT and CDR2 FQNNGV come from the germline V gene. V dropped 6 bases and J dropped 6 bases, with 12 bases sitting between them. The length of the CDR3 is 13 residues. DNA for the CDR3: TGTGCCAGCAGAACTCGGTTCGGCAATGAGCAGTTCTTC. This codes for CASRTRFGNEQFF.

The sample holds many counts of this clonotype. V is TRBV6-2 or TRBV6-3 and J is TRBJ2-1, with 11 bases that match TRBD1. The V and J ends lost 2 bases and 7 bases, in that order; junction bases with no gene match: 10. The CDR3 is 17 residues long. Germline loops: CDR1 MNHEY, CDR2 SVGEGT. The CDR3 spells CASSYRGQGALFNEQFF. The CDR3 DNA reads as TGTGCCAGCAGTTACCGCGGACAGGGGGCTTTGTTTAATGAGCAGTTCTTC.

This clonotype was counted many times. V and J are TRBV7-9 and TRBJ2-7; D unresolved. The V end was cut by 1 base, the J end by 1 base, with 11 bases between. Looked up from germline, CDR1 is SEHNR and CDR2 is FQNEAQ (reference sequence). The length of the CDR3 is 15 residues. The CDR3 here is CASSLGATASYEQYF. The CDR3 DNA is TGTGCCAGCAGCTTAGGAGCCACGGCTTCCTACGAGCAGTACTTC.

Many counts were recorded for this clonotype. J is TRBJ2-5 and V is TRBV20-1; 10 nucleotides line up with TRBD2. Losses at the gene ends were 0 bases for V and 5 bases for J; bases not matched to a gene: 6. Germline V gene lookup returns CDR1 DFQATT and CDR2 SNEGSKA (reference sequence). This CDR3 spans 15 amino acids. CDR3 coding DNA: TGCAGTGCTAGAGATCCTAGCGGGAGAGGGGAGACCCAGTACTTC. Translation: CSARDPSGRGETQYF.

The rearrangement links TRBV23-1 to TRBJ2-3; 8 bases are a match to TRBD1. TRBV23-1 is known as an ORF, though its function is uncertain. This CDR3 contains 17 residues. J gave up 5 bases and V 6 bases, and 16 bases lay outside the gene matches. The DNA for the CDR3 is TGCGCCAGCAGACCGGGACAGGTCGTGGGTGGTGGAGATACGCAGTATTTT. The encoded protein is CASRPGQVVGGGDTQYF.

The chain carries TRBV6-5 and TRBJ2-3, with TRBD1 matching over 8 bases. This CDR3 region has 12 residues. CDR1 MNHEY and CDR2 SVGAGI come from the germline V gene. V dropped 7 bases and J dropped 4; count of bases not matched to a gene: 1. The CDR3 region is CASKQGADTQYF. CDR3 coding DNA: TGTGCCAGCAAACAGGGGGCAGATACGCAGTATTTT.

The V call is TRBV28, the J call TRBJ1-5; the match to TRBD1 covers 7 bases. V gave up 4 bases and J gave up 2 bases; unmatched junction bases: 8. This CDR3 is built from 16 residues. Germline V CDR1 and CDR2: MDHEN, SYDVKM. The CDR3 loop reads CASSWDSQPGNQPQHF. The CDR3 region has the DNA TGTGCCAGCAGTTGGGACAGCCAGCCTGGCAATCAGCCCCAGCATTTT.

V usage is TRBV7-9 and J usage is TRBJ2-5; 9 nucleotides line up with TRBD1. Germline CDR1 reads SEHNR; CDR2 reads FQNEAQ (reference sequence). The CDR3 contains 15 residues. Losses at the gene ends were 5 bases for V and 4 bases for J; bases not matched to a gene: 8. In nucleotides, the CDR3 is TGTGCCAGCAGCGTCAAGGGGACAGGGCTAGAGACCCAGTACTTC. The encoded protein is CASSVKGTGLETQYF.

This clonotype was recorded many times. This chain joins TRBV20-1 and TRBJ2-5; TRBD1 matches at 7 bases. The CDR3 is made up of 13 amino acids. Germline assignment: CDR1 DFQATT and CDR2 SNEGSKA (reference sequence). The V and J ends lost 5 bases and 2 bases, in that order; junction bases with no gene match: 5. The CDR3 DNA follows: TGCAGTGCTGCACACAGGGGACAAGAGACCCAGTACTTC. Protein: CSAAHRGQETQYF.